This T cell receptor beta chain was found in a study of cytomegalovirus exposure and HLA in healthy donors. Study-wide results and limits: Clonal expansion was found to be greater in HLA-associated TCR beta chains than in equally common others in a later analysis. Across donors, most TCRs were seen rarely, yet some public ones were widespread. Differences between HLA loci emerged in a later analysis of TCR association rates, with DRB1 most and HLA-C fewest.

As to this clone: Its target is unknown.

CDR1 is MNHEY and CDR2 is SMNVEV in the germline V gene (reference sequence). The CDR3 is made up of 14 amino acids. The J segment lost 8 bases and the V segment lost 4 bases, leaving 6 bases of the junction unmatched. The PCR contained 60 Vbeta and 13 Jbeta primers. TCRdb keeps only in-frame clones here, not all; method: immunoSEQ multiplex PCR. This table has about 180,000 clones, roughly 75% appearing once. The source of this sequence is a man aged 40-55 years in good health and CMV-seronegative. The chain has TRBV27 and TRBJ1-3; 9 bases line up with TRBD1. The sequenced sample was PBMCs. The CDR3 nucleotides are TGTGCCAGCAGTTCTCTGGACAGGGGTGACACCATATATTTT. Its translation is CASSSLDRGDTIYF.